Detailed here is one TCR beta chain. The antigen is not known. Molecular barcoding with unique molecular identifiers was used for the TCRbeta library. Via MiXCR, TCRdb re-called the PCR reads, giving one row per CDR3 protein. This sample yields approximately 1,000,000 distinct CDR3 sequences, of which about 30% are seen a single time; about 28% belongs to the top ten. The sample originates from a study of T-cell reconstitution after alpha-beta-depleted transplantation in children. Overall study findings and caveats: Several hundred expanded graft clones reportedly gave rise to the alpha-beta T cells present about two months after transplant. T-cell numbers and diversity, one year after transplant, stemmed largely from T cells that were newly produced. Diversity of TCRbeta at day 60 was high in some patients, arising from surviving recipient T cells and thymic progenitors.

Per germline, CDR1 SQVTM and CDR2 ANQGSEA. The CDR3 loop spans 13 amino acids. The V end was cut by 6 bases, the J end by 4 bases, with 14 bases between. The chain joins TRBV29-1 to TRBJ2-3; tentatively, D is TRBD2 (5 bases). The clonotype was recovered from a boy under two years old who had a stem cell transplant for SCID, so the T cells may come from the graft donor. This material consisted of PBMCs, mostly from graft donor cells, taken 360 days after TCRalphabeta/CD19-depleted stem cell transplant. This CDR3 is CSVPGPGADTQYF. CDR3 sequence (DNA): TGCAGCGTCCCTGGGCCCGGGGCAGATACGCAGTATTTT.